This passage covers 22 T cell receptor beta chains from one sample sequenced in a study of shared clonotypes between healthy human individuals. Here immunoSEQ multiplex PCR was the method, and the copy in TCRdb shows in-frame clones only, minus some. The sample consists of about 670,000 clones, 55% to 75% of them appearing once. Specimen: memory CD4+ T cells sorted from blood. Subset described: CD45RA-negative fraction. Receptors were obtained from a young woman in good health.

J is TRBJ2-3 and V is TRBV4-1; the D gene is possibly TRBD2 (6 bases). V lost 4 bases, J lost 7 bases, and 18 bases lay in between. This CDR3 has 15 amino acids. CDR1 MGHRA and CDR2 YSYEKL come from the germline V gene. The CDR3 here is CASSPTVTSLNTQYF. CDR3 DNA: TGCGCCAGCAGCCCGACAGTAACTAGCTTGAATACGCAGTATTTT.

Note on this clone: Other nucleotide sequences in the sample specify the same CDR3. Here the CDR3 DNA reads TGCGCCAGCAGTCTCGGGACAGAGAATGAAAAACTGTTTTTT. It translates to CASSLGTENEKLFF. The chain couples TRBV5-1 to TRBJ1-4; 7 bases are a match to TRBD1. After removal of 5 bases from V and 5 bases from J, the junction contained 6 bases not matched to a gene. The CDR3 sequence is 14 residues long. Germline CDR1 SGHRS, CDR2 YFSETQ.

The J gene is TRBJ2-3, the V gene TRBV27, with D possibly being TRBD2 (5 bases). V lost 3 bases and J 2 bases, leaving 9 bases between the germline ends. Per the germline V gene, CDR1 is MNHEY and CDR2 is SMNVEV (reference sequence). This CDR3 is 14 amino acids long. The CDR3 nucleotides read TGTGCCAGCAGTTTTCGGAGGTCCACAGATACGCAGTATTTT. Translation gives CASSFRRSTDTQYF.

The gene calls are TRBV7-3 and TRBJ2-1; D unresolved. This CDR3 spans 15 amino acids. Germline CDR1 and CDR2: SGHTA and FQGTGA. Deletions cut 0 bases from V and 5 bases from J, with 11 bases between. The CDR3 reads CASSLTPLNDNEQFF. Here the CDR3 DNA reads TGTGCCAGCAGCTTAACCCCCCTAAATGACAATGAGCAGTTCTTC.

This clone was counted a single time. V and J are TRBV5-1 and TRBJ1-4; 12 nucleotides agree with TRBD1. With V trimmed by 0 bases and J by 7 bases, 4 bases remained unmatched. The length of the CDR3 is 16 residues. Germline loops: CDR1 SGHRS, CDR2 YFSETQ. Here the CDR3 reads CASSLGDRGRGEKLFF. CDR3 DNA: TGCGCCAGCAGCTTGGGGGACAGGGGGCGCGGTGAAAAACTGTTTTTT.

The V gene is TRBV5-1, the J gene TRBJ2-4, with unresolved D. Germline CDR1 SGHRS, CDR2 YFSETQ. This CDR3 is built from 14 residues. Between the trimmed V and J ends, which lost 0 bases and 3 bases, there was a span of 7 bases. This chain's CDR3 is CASSLGTDKNIQYF. The CDR3 DNA sequence: TGCGCCAGCAGCTTGGGGACGGACAAAAACATTCAGTACTTC. Using reference TRBV5-1 and TRBJ2-4 for the parts outside the CDR3, the full variable domain is KAGVTQTPRYLIKTRGQQVTLSCSPISGHRSVSWYQQTPGQGLQFLFEYFSETQRNKGNFPGRFSGRQFSNSRSEMNVSTLELGDSALYLCASSLGTDKNIQYFGAGTRLSVL.

The chain joins TRBV28 to TRBJ2-3; TRBD2 aligns across 13 bases. Trimming took 3 bases from V and 8 from J; bases not matched to a gene: 5. The CDR3 sequence is 15 residues long. Per the germline V gene, CDR1 is MDHEN and CDR2 is SYDVKM. This chain's CDR3 is CASSLGLAGTRTQYF. CDR3 nucleotides: TGTGCCAGCAGTTTGGGACTAGCGGGGACTCGTACGCAGTATTTT.

In this sample, this clone turned up a few times. This rearrangement joins TRBV6-1 to TRBJ2-5; no definite D call. The CDR3 is made up of 12 amino acids. Germline V gene data show CDR1 as MNHNS and CDR2 as SASEGT. Between the trimmed V and J ends, which lost 6 bases and 5 bases, there was a span of 10 bases. As DNA, the CDR3 is TGTGCCAGCAGCCCGAGCAGGGAGACCCAGTACTTC. It encodes CASSPSRETQYF.

This chain connects TRBV6-1 to TRBJ1-3, with TRBD1 as a possible D gene (5 bases). The CDR3 is made up of 15 amino acids. V shed 8 bases and J shed 4 bases, with 18 bases lying between them. Looked up from germline, CDR1 is MNHNS and CDR2 is SASEGT. CDR3 sequence reads: CASDPRGVEGNTIYF. Here the CDR3 DNA reads TGTGCCAGCGACCCTCGAGGGGTGGAGGGAAACACCATATATTTT.

This clone has only a few counts. This rearrangement joins TRBV5-1 to TRBJ1-2; D unresolved. The CDR3 spans 12 residues. The V end lost 2 bases, the J end lost 8 bases, and 10 bases lay between the germline ends. The germline CDR1 and CDR2 sequences are SGHRS and YFSETQ. Here the CDR3 DNA reads TGCGCCAGCAGCTTAACGCCGGGCGGCTACACCTTC. Protein: CASSLTPGGYTF.

This clone was picked up one time. The genes are TRBV18 and TRBJ1-1; unclear D gene. V was shortened by 5 bases and J by 0 bases, with 7 bases between the two germline ends. The germline V gene has CDR1 KGHSH and CDR2 LQKENI. This CDR3 has 13 residues. The CDR3 DNA follows: TGTGCCAGCTCAGCGGACGTGAACACTGAAGCTTTCTTT. Translation: CASSADVNTEAFF.

The rearrangement links TRBV6-5 to TRBJ1-5; perhaps TRBD1 as D (5 bases). The germline V and J ends were trimmed by 6 bases and 3 bases, with 15 bases remaining between them. The CDR3 has 15 residues. CDR1 and CDR2 from the germline V gene are MNHEY and SVGAGI. The CDR3 region is CASSPGTWINQPQHF. The DNA for the CDR3 is TGTGCCAGCAGCCCCGGGACGTGGATCAATCAGCCCCAGCATTTT.

This clone appeared a few times. This rearrangement joins TRBV25-1 to TRBJ2-5, with 8 bases fitting TRBD1. Germline V gene data show CDR1 as MGHDK and CDR2 as SYGVNS. Trimming cost V 3 bases and J 1 base; bases outside gene matches: 4. The CDR3 runs to 15 residues. In DNA form, the CDR3 reads TGTGCCAGCAGTGAGGGGCAGGGGGCCCAAGAGACCCAGTACTTC. The encoded protein is CASSEGQGAQETQYF.

This rearrangement joins TRBV19 to TRBJ2-1, with 9 bases lining up with TRBD2. CDR1 is LNHDA and CDR2 is SQIVND in the germline V gene (reference sequence). There are 16 residues in the CDR3. V lost 4 bases and J lost 3; bases outside the gene matches: 7. CDR3 loop: CASSRLAGLNYNEQFF. The CDR3, as DNA: TGTGCCAGTAGTAGGCTAGCGGGACTCAACTACAATGAGCAGTTCTTC.

The chain employs TRBV5-1 and TRBJ1-2, with 8 bases aligning to TRBD1. This CDR3 is built from 14 residues. The V segment lost 1 base and the J segment 4 bases; nucleotides outside the gene matches: 3. Germline values: CDR1 SGHRS, CDR2 YFSETQ. CDR3 sequence: CASSLYRGVYGYTF. CDR3 nucleotides: TGCGCCAGCAGCTTGTACAGGGGGGTCTATGGCTACACCTTC.

The chain uses TRBV7-9 and TRBJ1-1; D is perhaps TRBD1 (6 bases). Trimming removed 2 bases at V and 5 bases at J, with 15 bases between. The germline CDR1 and CDR2 sequences are SEHNR and FQNEAQ (reference sequence). CDR3 length equals 15 residues. CDR3 sequence: CASSLKRGLGTEAFF. The CDR3 DNA reads TGTGCCAGCAGCTTAAAACGGGGGCTAGGAACTGAAGCTTTCTTT.

To note about this clone: This may come from a read error, since a much larger clone is one base off. The CDR3 is CASREKRDGYSPLHF. DNA for the CDR3: TGTGCCAGCAGAGAGAAGCGGGACGGCTATTCACCCCTCCACTTT. V gene TRBV27 combines with J gene TRBJ1-6, with D perhaps TRBD1 (5 bases). From germline, CDR1 is MNHEY and CDR2 SMNVEV (reference sequence). The V end lost 6 bases, the J end lost 8 bases, and 17 bases lay between the germline ends. The CDR3 runs to 15 residues.

The chain is built from TRBV23-1 and TRBJ1-4; 7 nucleotides match TRBD1. TRBV23-1 is an open reading frame whose function is uncertain. Trimming at V came to 7 bases and at J to 4 bases, leaving 12 bases not matched to a gene. The CDR3 length is 16 residues. CDR3 residues: CASTYITQGNNEKLFF. CDR3 DNA sequence: TGCGCCAGCACGTACATTACACAGGGGAATAATGAAAAACTGTTTTTT.

In this sample, this clone turned up once. The V call is TRBV5-1, the J call TRBJ1-2; TRBD1 matches at 7 bases. The V gene end was trimmed by 0 bases and the J gene end by 5 bases; junction bases not matched to a gene: 7. Germline CDR1 SGHRS, CDR2 YFSETQ. The CDR3 runs to 15 residues. The chain's CDR3 is CASSLDEGGRYGYTF. CDR3 sequence (DNA): TGCGCCAGCAGCTTGGACGAAGGGGGCCGGTATGGCTACACCTTC.

This clone has only a few counts. V is TRBV20-1 and J is TRBJ1-2, with unresolved D. This CDR3 has 11 amino acids. Germline V lookup: CDR1 DFQATT, CDR2 SNEGSKA (reference sequence). V lost 3 bases to trimming and J lost 6 bases, with 8 bases between them. CDR3 region: CSASFIHGYTF. CDR3 sequence (DNA): TGCAGTGCTAGTTTCATCCATGGCTACACCTTC.

This sequence joins TRBV7-7 and TRBJ2-3, with a tentative D call TRBD1 (5 bases). The CDR3 loop spans 14 amino acids. Per the germline V gene, CDR1 is SSHAT and CDR2 is FNYEAQ (reference sequence). V lost 2 bases, J lost 5 bases, and 11 bases lay in between. This CDR3 reads CASSLSQGKDTQYF. Written as DNA, the CDR3 is TGTGCCAGCAGCTTAAGCCAGGGCAAAGATACGCAGTATTTT.

The rearrangement joins TRBV7-8 to TRBJ2-3; TRBD2 matches at 12 bases. Germline CDR1 SGHVS, CDR2 FQNEAQ. The J segment lost 8 bases and the V segment lost 5 bases, leaving 5 bases of the junction unmatched. The CDR3 is 14 amino acids. CDR3 residues: CASSPTSGSGTQYF. CDR3 DNA: TGTGCCAGCAGCCCGACTAGCGGGAGCGGTACGCAGTATTTT.